Shown below are 29 T cell receptor beta chains from a single sample sequenced in a study of T cells in Graves' hyperthyroidism and ophthalmopathy. RNA transcripts yielded amplified TCR beta CDR3 regions. RT-PCR in the first round (using the HTBI primer set) targeted the TCR CDR3. TCRdb processed the multiplex PCR reads anew with MiXCR; each CDR3 protein has one entry. The sample has more than 300,000 distinct CDR3 sequences, around 14% seen once. Sequencing was performed on blood. All receptors come from a woman in her late teens or twenties with Graves' hyperthyroidism.

In DNA form, the CDR3 reads TGTGCCAGCAGTGGCCGGGACAGGGGGCGACACGAGCAGTACTTC. This codes for CASSGRDRGRHEQYF. The chain couples TRBV2 to TRBJ2-7, with 12 nucleotides matching TRBD1. The CDR3 length is 15 residues. V gave up 4 bases and J gave up 5 bases; unmatched junction bases: 6. The germline gives CDR1 SNHLY, CDR2 FYNNEI.

The rearrangement joins TRBV5-1 to TRBJ1-2; D is unresolved. Trimming cost V 6 bases and J 4 bases, with 16 bases left between them. CDR3 size: 14 residues. CDR1 is SGHRS and CDR2 is YFSETQ in the germline V gene. CDR3 in amino acids: CASTRAGFLYGYTF. In nucleotides, the CDR3 is TGCGCCAGCACCCGGGCGGGTTTCCTCTATGGCTACACCTTC.

Regarding this clonotype: This may arise from a read error, as a much more abundant clone is one base away. Likely a read error: the CDR3 ends without its conserved phenylalanine or tryptophan. This rearrangement joins TRBV5-8 to TRBJ2-3; TRBD1 agrees at 8 bases. The germline V gene has CDR1 SGHTS and CDR2 YDEGEE. This CDR3 contains 16 residues. J was trimmed by 3 bases and V by 2 bases; bases with no gene match: 8. The CDR3 DNA follows: TGTGCCAGCAGCTTACTACAGGGGGGCTTTACAGATACGCAGTATTCT. Protein product: CASSLLQGGFTDTQYS.

In regard to this clonotype: A single base separates this from a much larger clone, so it may be a read error. This chain connects TRBV7-9 to TRBJ2-7, with 10 bases matching TRBD1. CDR3 length: 14 residues. CDR1 is SEHNR and CDR2 is FQNEAQ in the germline V gene (reference sequence). V lost 5 bases to trimming and J lost 5 bases; unmatched junction nucleotides: 6. CDR3 sequence (DNA): TGTGCCAGCAGCCCGGGACAGGGGAGGCACGAGCAGTACTTC. Its protein is CASSPGQGRHEQYF. Looking up the rest from reference TRBV7-9 and TRBJ2-7 gives the full variable domain: DTGVSQNPRHKITKRGQNVTFRCDPISEHNRLYWYRQTLGQGPEFLTYFQNEAQLEKSRLLSDRFSAERPKGSFSTLEIQRTEQGDSAMYLCASSPGQGRHEQYFGPGTRLTVT.

This clonotype has at least ten counts. This chain connects TRBV5-6 to TRBJ1-5; D gene ambiguous. There are 13 residues in the CDR3. V was shortened by 2 bases and J by 5 bases, with 8 bases between the two germline ends. Germline values: CDR1 SGHDT, CDR2 YYEEEE. The DNA for the CDR3 is TGTGCCAGCAGCTTCGGGTCCGATCAGCCCCAGCATTTT. It translates to CASSFGSDQPQHF.

This clonotype was observed many times. This chain links TRBV6-1 with TRBJ2-7; 9 positions match TRBD1. The CDR3 is made up of 14 amino acids. V lost 5 bases to trimming and J lost 5 bases; unmatched junction nucleotides: 7. The V gene's germline CDR1 is MNHNS and CDR2 SASEGT. The CDR3 DNA is TGTGCCAGCAGTTTGCCGGGACAGGGTGACGAGCAGTACTTC. It specifies CASSLPGQGDEQYF.

This clonotype turned up a few times. V is TRBV29-1 and J is TRBJ2-3; D may be TRBD2 (6 bases). The CDR3 covers 16 residues. The germline V gene has CDR1 SQVTM and CDR2 ANQGSEA. V dropped 3 bases and J dropped 0 bases, with 16 bases sitting between them. The CDR3 DNA reads TGCAGCGTTGAGGGTGGGGGGAGAGGAAGCACAGATACGCAGTATTTT. Amino acid sequence: CSVEGGGRGSTDTQYF.

This clonotype has a count of ten or more. The genes are TRBV3-1 and TRBJ2-1; the D is unclear. This CDR3 is 11 amino acids long. CDR1 and CDR2 (germline): LGHDT, YNNKEL (reference sequence). Deletions cut 0 bases from V and 6 bases from J, with 0 bases between. The CDR3 reads CASSQDNEQFF. The CDR3 DNA reads as TGTGCCAGCAGCCAAGACAATGAGCAGTTCTTC.

V is TRBV19 and J is TRBJ2-1; D might be TRBD1 (5 bases). Germline V gene lookup returns CDR1 LNHDA and CDR2 SQIVND (reference sequence). The CDR3 is made up of 13 amino acids. The V end lost 6 bases, the J end lost 8 bases, and 14 bases lay between the germline ends. The CDR3 DNA is TGTGCCAGTAGCCCAGGGTTATTGCATGAGCAGTTCTTC. Encoded protein: CASSPGLLHEQFF.

This clonotype showed up many times. This rearrangement joins TRBV7-2 to TRBJ2-5; D is unclear. Germline assignment: CDR1 SGHTA and CDR2 FQGNSA. V lost 2 bases, J lost 2 bases, and 6 bases lay in between. The CDR3 sequence is 13 residues long. The CDR3: CASSLWGQETQYF. CDR3 DNA sequence: TGTGCCAGCAGCTTATGGGGTCAAGAGACCCAGTACTTC.

This clonotype showed up many times. V usage is TRBV6-2 or TRBV6-3 and J usage is TRBJ2-7; TRBD1 is a possible D gene (6 bases). V was shortened by 7 bases and J by 3 bases, with 16 bases between the two germline ends. The germline CDR1 and CDR2 sequences are MNHEY and SVGEGT. The CDR3 is 14 amino acids. Written as DNA, the CDR3 is TGTGCCAGCACCTGGGCGGGCAGGGGCTACGAGCAGTACTTC. Amino acid sequence: CASTWAGRGYEQYF.

This clonotype was picked up a small number of times. The J gene is TRBJ1-2, the V gene TRBV6-1; TRBD1 agrees at 8 bases. This CDR3 has 11 amino acids. Germline-derived CDR1 and CDR2 are MNHNS and SASEGT. V dropped 6 bases and J dropped 8; count of bases not matched to a gene: 2. CDR3 sequence reads: CASSWTGGYTF. CDR3 sequence (DNA): TGTGCCAGCAGCTGGACAGGGGGCTACACCTTC.

In its sample, this clonotype was seen many times. The rearrangement links TRBV12-3 or TRBV12-4 to TRBJ1-2; 9 nucleotides line up with TRBD1. V lost 4 bases to trimming and J lost 8 bases; unmatched junction nucleotides: 5. CDR3 length: 13 amino acids. The DNA for the CDR3 is TGTGCCAGCAGTTCCAACAGGGGGCGAGGCTACACCTTC. Translation gives CASSSNRGRGYTF.

As regards this clonotype: A much bigger clone sits one base away, suggesting this may be a read error. V and J are TRBV6-1 and TRBJ1-1; perhaps TRBD1 as D (5 bases). V lost 8 bases and J 4 bases, leaving 17 bases between the germline ends. Germline V gene data show CDR1 as MNHNS and CDR2 as SASEGT. The CDR3 spans 14 residues. Written as DNA, the CDR3 is TGTGCCAGCGGCTACCTCCAGGGAGGCACTGAAGCTTTCTTT. Translated, it gives CASGYLQGGTEAFF.

Many counts were recorded for this clonotype. The chain employs TRBV2 and TRBJ1-2; D is unresolved. The V end was cut by 5 bases, the J end by 4 bases, with 11 bases between. CDR3 size: 13 residues. Per germline, CDR1 SNHLY and CDR2 FYNNEI. The CDR3 sequence is CASSPNRPYGYTF. CDR3 coding DNA: TGTGCCAGCAGTCCCAACAGACCCTATGGCTACACCTTC.

This clonotype has more than one count but fewer than ten. The rearrangement joins TRBV5-8 to TRBJ1-5; D possibly corresponds to TRBD1 (5 bases). Germline lookup yields CDR1 SGHTS and CDR2 YDEGEE. V lost 2 bases to trimming and J lost 7 bases, with 13 bases between them. The CDR3 spans 14 residues. The CDR3: CASSFERGKQPQHF. The CDR3 DNA follows: TGTGCCAGCAGCTTCGAGAGGGGAAAGCAGCCCCAGCATTTT. Based on the CDR3 plus reference TRBV5-8 and TRBJ1-5, the full variable domain is EAGVTQSPTHLIKTRGQQATLRCSPISGHTSVYWYQQALGLGLQFLLWYDEGEERNRGNFPPRFSGRQFPNYSSELNVNALELEDSALYLCASSFERGKQPQHFGDGTRLSIL.

The rearrangement joins TRBV14 to TRBJ2-6; D might be TRBD2 (5 bases). Trimming pared 1 base from V and 3 bases from J, leaving 10 bases between. Germline CDR1 reads SGHDN; CDR2 reads FVKESK. This CDR3 spans 16 amino acids. The CDR3 spells CASSQGLGIGANVLTF. The CDR3 DNA reads TGTGCCAGCAGCCAAGGGCTCGGGATTGGGGCCAACGTCCTGACTTTC. Full variable domain (remainder filled in from reference TRBV14 and TRBJ2-6): EAGVTQFPSHSVIEKGQTVTLRCDPISGHDNLYWYRRVMGKEIKFLLHFVKESKQDESGMPNNRFLAERTGGTYSTLKVQPAELEDSGVYFCASSQGLGIGANVLTFGAGSRLTVL.

This clonotype was detected ten times or more. This chain connects TRBV30 to TRBJ2-7; 8 nucleotides agree with TRBD2. From germline, CDR1 is GTSNPN and CDR2 SVGIG (reference sequence). Trimming removed 5 bases from V and 3 bases from J; junction bases left unmatched: 9. The CDR3 runs to 14 residues. This CDR3 reads CAWGGKSGSYEQYF. CDR3 DNA sequence: TGTGCCTGGGGCGGGAAGAGCGGGAGCTACGAGCAGTACTTC. Drawing the rest from reference TRBV30 and TRBJ2-7, the complete variable domain is SQTIHQWPATLVQPVGSPLSLECTVEGTSNPNLYWYRQAAGRGLQLLFYSVGIGQISSEVPQNLSASRPQDRQFILSSKKLLLSDSGFYLCAWGGKSGSYEQYFGPGTRLTVT.

This clonotype was recorded at least ten times. The CDR3 nucleotides are TGTGCCAGCAGTTTAGGGACAGGGTTTGGCGAGCAGTACTTC. Its translation is CASSLGTGFGEQYF. The gene calls are TRBV27 and TRBJ2-7; 9 positions match TRBD1. Germline CDR1 and CDR2: MNHEY and SMNVEV (reference sequence). This CDR3 contains 14 residues. With 2 bases clipped from V and 6 bases from J, the junction kept 5 bases outside the gene matches.

V usage is TRBV6-1 and J usage is TRBJ2-5, with 10 bases fitting TRBD2. V lost 4 bases and J lost 5; bases outside the gene matches: 4. The CDR3 length is 14 residues. Per the germline V gene, CDR1 is MNHNS and CDR2 is SASEGT. The CDR3 here is CASSASGGPETQYF. DNA for the CDR3: TGTGCCAGCAGTGCTAGCGGGGGCCCCGAGACCCAGTACTTC.

The table lists this clonotype with many counts. The gene calls are TRBV5-5 and TRBJ1-4; perhaps TRBD1 as D (6 bases). Germline-derived CDR1 and CDR2 are SGHKS and YYEKEE (reference sequence). Trimming shortened V by 4 bases and J by 8 bases, and 18 bases separated the two germline ends. CDR3 length: 15 residues. The CDR3 coding sequence is TGTGCCAGCAGCCCGAGACAGGCGAAAGGAGAAAAACTGTTTTTT. It is translated as CASSPRQAKGEKLFF.

The sample holds many counts of this clonotype. The chain combines TRBV18 with TRBJ2-7; 7 bases match TRBD1. J lost 3 bases, V lost 2 bases, and 1 base had no gene match. Germline values: CDR1 KGHSH, CDR2 LQKENI. This CDR3 spans 13 amino acids. In DNA form, the CDR3 reads TGTGCCAGCTCACCAGGACAGGACTACGAGCAGTACTTC. It codes for CASSPGQDYEQYF.

The genes are TRBV27 and TRBJ2-7; TRBD2 might be the D (8 bases). V was clipped by 7 bases and J by 5 bases, with 18 bases between them. The CDR3 is made up of 14 amino acids. CDR1 is MNHEY and CDR2 is SMNVEV in the germline V gene (reference sequence). CDR3 region: CASKGAGGPNEQYF. The DNA of the CDR3 is TGTGCCAGCAAGGGGGCGGGAGGTCCGAACGAGCAGTACTTC.

In its sample, this clonotype was seen many times. The chain uses TRBV18 and TRBJ1-4, with 9 bases aligning to TRBD1. The V segment lost 3 bases and the J segment 8 bases; nucleotides outside the gene matches: 7. This CDR3 has 15 amino acids. Germline V gives CDR1 KGHSH, CDR2 LQKENI. The CDR3 is CASSPGDRVNEKLFF. The DNA of the CDR3 is TGTGCCAGCTCACCCGGGGACAGGGTAAACGAAAAACTGTTTTTT.

The chain links TRBV7-8 to TRBJ2-7, with a tentative D call TRBD2 (6 bases). In germline, CDR1 is SGHVS, CDR2 FQNEAQ. There are 14 residues in the CDR3. V was clipped by 1 base and J by 4 bases, with 11 bases between them. CDR3 bases: TGTGCCAGCAGCTTAGACGGGAGTGGATACGAGCAGTACTTC. Its translation is CASSLDGSGYEQYF.

Concerning this clonotype: A read error may explain this, as a much larger clone is one base away. This chain joins TRBV7-9 and TRBJ2-1; TRBD2 might be the D (6 bases). Germline V gene data show CDR1 as SEHNR and CDR2 as FQNEAQ (reference sequence). CDR3 length equals 17 residues. V lost 4 bases and J lost 6, with 22 bases in between. The CDR3 spells CASSSLKAGRTVNEQFF. CDR3 coding DNA: TGTGCCAGCAGCTCCCTCAAGGCGGGGAGGACCGTCAATGAGCAGTTCTTC. Full variable domain (rest looked up from reference TRBV7-9 and TRBJ2-1): DTGVSQNPRHKITKRGQNVTFRCDPISEHNRLYWYRQTLGQGPEFLTYFQNEAQLEKSRLLSDRFSAERPKGSFSTLEIQRTEQGDSAMYLCASSSLKAGRTVNEQFFGPGTRLTVL.

This clonotype was picked up a small number of times. The gene calls are TRBV9 and TRBJ2-2, with 16 positions matching TRBD2. Germline V gives CDR1 SGDLS, CDR2 YYNGEE. The CDR3 is 17 residues long. J gave up 2 bases and V 6 bases, and 4 bases lay outside the gene matches. The CDR3 loop reads CASMGLAGGPNTGELFF. Here the CDR3 DNA reads TGTGCCAGCATGGGACTAGCGGGAGGGCCTAACACCGGGGAGCTGTTTTTT. The variable domain in full, with the rest retrieved from reference TRBV9 and TRBJ2-2, is DSGVTQTPKHLITATGQRVTLRCSPRSGDLSVYWYQQSLDQGLQFLIQYYNGEERAKGNILERFSAQQFPDLHSELNLSSLELGDSALYFCASMGLAGGPNTGELFFGEGSRLTVL.

This clonotype was observed many times. J is TRBJ1-2 and V is TRBV5-1; a weak D match, TRBD1 (5 bases). Germline V CDR1 and CDR2: SGHRS, YFSETQ. V was pared by 7 bases and J by 3 bases, with 13 bases between. The CDR3 covers 13 residues. The CDR3, as DNA: TGCGCCAGCCGGGACGGCCTAGACTATGGCTACACCTTC. Encoded protein: CASRDGLDYGYTF. The full variable domain, in which reference TRBV5-1 and TRBJ1-2 provide the parts outside the CDR3, is KAGVTQTPRYLIKTRGQQVTLSCSPISGHRSVSWYQQTPGQGLQFLFEYFSETQRNKGNFPGRFSGRQFSNSRSEMNVSTLELGDSALYLCASRDGLDYGYTFGSGTRLTVV.

This clonotype came up a few times. This is likely a read error, given that the CDR3 carries no conserved phenylalanine or tryptophan at its end. The rearrangement joins TRBV20-1 to TRBJ1-1; D unresolved. V lost 4 bases, J lost 3 bases, and 9 bases lay in between. Germline CDR1 is DFQATT and CDR2 is SNEGSKA (reference sequence). The CDR3 runs 12 residues. The CDR3 DNA is TGCAGTGCTACGGTATATTACACTGAAGCTTTCTCT. This gives the protein CSATVYYTEAFS.